Listed below are T cell receptor beta chains from one sample, sequenced in a study of technical replicates of blood from a handful of donors. Assay: immunoSEQ multiplex PCR; the TCRdb copy retains only in-frame clones and omits some. The table includes over 65,000 clones, roughly 98% detected once. The material sequenced was T cells isolated from PBMCs. Receptor source: a human donor in good health. CDR3s include the opening cysteine and the closing phenylalanine or tryptophan. The order of the fields is D gene, V gene, J gene, CDR3 DNA, CDR3 protein. The D gene is left open where the match is weak.

D: NA
V: TRBV2
J: TRBJ1-6
DNA: TGTGCCAGCAGAGATCAGGGCCGGCATAATTCACCCCTCCACTTT
CDR3: CASRDQGRHNSPLHF

D: TRBD1
V: TRBV25-1
J: TRBJ2-3
DNA: TGTGCCAGCAGTGATTACTGGGACAGGGAACCAGATACGCAGTATTTT
CDR3: CASSDYWDREPDTQYF

D: NA
V: TRBV19
J: TRBJ1-1
DNA: TGTGCCAGTAGTCTCCAGGGTGGGACTGAAGCTTTCTTT
CDR3: CASSLQGGTEAFF

D: NA
V: TRBV6-5
J: TRBJ1-5
DNA: TGTGCCAGCAGTCCCTTTGTTAATCAGCCCCAGCATTTT
CDR3: CASSPFVNQPQHF

D: NA
V: TRBV4-2
J: TRBJ1-5
DNA: TGTGCCAGCAGCCAAGCCTATATGCAGAGCGACAATCAGCCCCAGCATTTT
CDR3: CASSQAYMQSDNQPQHF

D: NA
V: TRBV5-1
J: TRBJ2-3
DNA: TGCGCCAGCAGCATAGGGGGTACGCAGTATTTT
CDR3: CASSIGGTQYF

D: NA
V: TRBV19
J: TRBJ1-5
DNA: TGTGCCAGTAGTACGGGTCCCCAACTCCCGAACGGCCCCCAGCATTTT
CDR3: CASSTGPQLPNGPQHF

D: TRBD2
V: TRBV5-1
J: TRBJ2-3
DNA: TGCGCCAGCAGCTTGGTGGCGGGAGGTCAGGATACGCAGTATTTT
CDR3: CASSLVAGGQDTQYF

D: NA
V: TRBV11-2
J: TRBJ1-1
DNA: TGTGCCAGCAGCTTAGGGGGGCAGGTTGAAGCTTTCTTT
CDR3: CASSLGGQVEAFF

D: NA
V: TRBV6-5
J: TRBJ2-1
DNA: TGTGCCAGCAGTTACCAGGGACTGGCAAACAATGAGCAGTTCTTC
CDR3: CASSYQGLANNEQFF